This is a list of T cell receptor beta chains from one sample in a study of blood T cells in healthy people across ages. TCRdb re-called the 5' RACE reads through MiXCR, storing one row per CDR3 protein. Of about 930,000 distinct CDR3 sequences in the sample, 25% to 30% were seen once. These data also featured in a second study, about T cells of mothers and their children.

The specimen sequenced was blood. These receptors were collected from a woman aged 35 to 49 in good health. CDR3s include the opening cysteine and the closing phenylalanine or tryptophan. Fields, in order: V gene, J gene, CDR3 protein.

v_call: TRBV6-2/TRBV6-3; j_call: TRBJ2-5; cdr3_aa: CASSYPQGRVDQETQYF
v_call: TRBV12-3/TRBV12-4; j_call: TRBJ2-7; cdr3_aa: CASSFSPGPYEQYF
v_call: TRBV7-2; j_call: NA; cdr3_aa: CASSLGTSFFEQYF
v_call: TRBV27; j_call: TRBJ2-7; cdr3_aa: CASSFSGQTRSYEQYF
v_call: TRBV3-1; j_call: NA; cdr3_aa: CASRRQGNDEQYF
v_call: TRBV12-3/TRBV12-4; j_call: TRBJ2-3; cdr3_aa: CASNRGNMLADTQYF
v_call: TRBV7-8; j_call: TRBJ1-5; cdr3_aa: CASSLGLIGQPQHF
v_call: TRBV5-1; j_call: TRBJ2-5; cdr3_aa: CASSGGTSEQETQYF
v_call: TRBV6-1; j_call: TRBJ1-6; cdr3_aa: CASRDLPSLELPVVYNSLLHF
v_call: TRBV28; j_call: TRBJ1-6; cdr3_aa: CASSSTGPPHF
v_call: TRBV6-5; j_call: TRBJ1-2; cdr3_aa: CATRTYCGYTF
v_call: TRBV24-1; j_call: NA; cdr3_aa: CATSTAGGEQYF
v_call: TRBV27; j_call: TRBJ2-7; cdr3_aa: CASSHGHPYEQYF
v_call: TRBV5-1; j_call: TRBJ1-2; cdr3_aa: CASSANRGWSIYGYTF
v_call: TRBV12-3/TRBV12-4; j_call: TRBJ1-5; cdr3_aa: CASSFQAGRNQPQHF
v_call: TRBV24-1; j_call: TRBJ2-5; cdr3_aa: CATSDTGQGAKVTQYF
v_call: TRBV12-5; j_call: TRBJ1-2; cdr3_aa: CASGPSDRGDLGYGYTF
v_call: TRBV20-1; j_call: TRBJ2-5; cdr3_aa: CSAREARVIYGETQYF
v_call: TRBV20-1; j_call: TRBJ2-3; cdr3_aa: CSASTSGGGADTQYF
v_call: TRBV6-5; j_call: TRBJ2-7; cdr3_aa: CASSRRQSYEQYF
v_call: TRBV30; j_call: TRBJ2-1; cdr3_aa: CAWSDLAGGPQFF
v_call: TRBV7-2; j_call: TRBJ2-3; cdr3_aa: CASSPGAPDTQYF
v_call: TRBV28; j_call: TRBJ2-3; cdr3_aa: CASSPLAGAQRDTQYF
v_call: TRBV29-1; j_call: TRBJ1-2; cdr3_aa: CSVESPGGYYGYTF
v_call: TRBV7-2; j_call: TRBJ2-1; cdr3_aa: CASSPFAATNEQFF
v_call: TRBV6-2/TRBV6-3; j_call: TRBJ1-1; cdr3_aa: CASKGRDWGRNSEAFF
v_call: TRBV27; j_call: TRBJ2-1; cdr3_aa: CASALAGALNEQFF
v_call: TRBV12-3/TRBV12-4; j_call: TRBJ2-3; cdr3_aa: CASSYTGQTDTQYF
v_call: TRBV7-6; j_call: TRBJ2-1; cdr3_aa: CAGSLGGGEAYNEQFF
v_call: TRBV7-3; j_call: TRBJ2-3; cdr3_aa: CASSLKGQRRTDTQYF
v_call: TRBV5-5; j_call: TRBJ1-2; cdr3_aa: CASSLGQGTSMSYTF
v_call: TRBV5-1; j_call: TRBJ1-1; cdr3_aa: CASSLQSGGREAFF
v_call: TRBV5-4; j_call: TRBJ2-3; cdr3_aa: CASSTAMDITQYF
v_call: TRBV9; j_call: TRBJ2-2; cdr3_aa: CASSVVPTNTGELFF
v_call: TRBV29-1; j_call: TRBJ2-1; cdr3_aa: CSVEGSGGPQIYNEQFF
v_call: TRBV2; j_call: TRBJ2-5; cdr3_aa: CASSGLRVQETQYF
v_call: TRBV7-2; j_call: TRBJ1-2; cdr3_aa: CASSLMQFGYTF
v_call: TRBV6-5; j_call: TRBJ1-5; cdr3_aa: CASSYGQGYGQPQHF
v_call: TRBV11-2; j_call: TRBJ2-5; cdr3_aa: CASSPGLAGVQQETQYF